This T cell receptor (beta chain) is drawn from a study of Graves' ophthalmopathy and Graves' hyperthyroidism. Background on the study: Upon initial diagnosis and before any treatment, peripheral blood was collected.

Investigators amplified TCR beta CDR3 regions from RNA transcripts. First-round RT-PCR relied on HTBI primers, and a second-round multiplex PCR came next. TCRdb reanalysed the multiplex PCR reads using MiXCR and keeps one entry per CDR3 protein. The sample yields almost 400,000 distinct CDR3 sequences, roughly 18% seen once. Looked up from germline, CDR1 is MNHEY and CDR2 is SVGAGI. The length of the CDR3 is 13 residues. Trimming left V 6 bases short and J 2 bases short, with 11 bases between. In this cohort, patients with other autoimmune diseases, uncontrolled infections, pregnancy or lactation were excluded. Findings and limits, study-wide: In predicting ophthalmopathy progression, the model reached around 66% sensitivity and 72.22% specificity.

This clonotype was seen at least ten times. Antigen specificity is unknown. Sequences were obtained from peripheral blood. This TCR was sampled from a woman between 18 and 29 years old with Graves' ophthalmopathy. The chain recombines TRBV6-5 with TRBJ2-7; D possibly corresponds to TRBD2 (5 bases). The CDR3 sequence is CASRLTGTYEQYF. The CDR3 DNA follows: TGTGCCAGCAGACTCACGGGAACCTACGAGCAGTACTTC.